This T cell receptor beta chain was documented in a study of memory CD4+ T cells and cytomegalovirus serostatus. Study-level information: This sample comes from healthy Belgian adults, eight or nine CMV seropositive, approximately 22 seronegative. Study-wide results and caveats: About 40% of the roughly 150 known CMV-associated TCRbeta sequences appeared in CD4+ memory.

Notes on this clone: Its antigen is as yet unknown.

CDR1 is LNHDA and CDR2 is SQIVND in the germline V gene (reference sequence). The V gene lost 7 bases and the J gene lost 4 bases, with 14 bases spanning the gap. The CDR3 extends over 15 amino acids. Single viable CD3+CD4+CD8-CD45RO+ cells were sorted as the memory CD4+ T cells. CD4+ T cells were isolated by positive magnetic selection. In the original analysis: After removing out-of-frame reads, approximately 2 million distinct TCRbeta sequences remained. The method was immunoSEQ multiplex PCR; TCRdb's version includes in-frame clones alone and lacks a portion of them. D and trimming come from the DNA, and the V and J calls and clone size come from that table. The table has approximately 53,000 clones, 70% to 85% seen once; the top ten hold less than 0.6%.

This receptor was obtained from an adult in good health and CMV-seronegative. The V gene is TRBV19, the J gene TRBJ1-6; unclear D gene. The sequencing sample was made of memory CD4+ T cells from blood. The CDR3 region is CASKVGPSYNSPLHF. The CDR3 region has the DNA TGTGCCAGTAAGGTAGGACCGTCATATAATTCACCCCTCCACTTT.